This TCR beta chain was identified in a study of T cell clones after liver transplantation. Study observations and caveats: In 5 of 8 subjects, circulating graft-donor-reactive CD4 TCRbeta sequences fell significantly after transplant. Conclusions were preliminary, with small, heterogeneous patient groups.

TCRdb keeps only in-frame clones here, not all; method: immunoSEQ multiplex PCR. The table has roughly 2,000 clones, roughly 29% seen once; the top ten hold about a fifth. Alloreactive TCRbeta sequences came from sequencing proliferating CFSE-low cells in the MLR. Graft donor PBMCs, splenocytes, lymph-node cells, or third-party PBMCs stimulated pre-transplant recipient cells. Germline V lookup: CDR1 MNHGY, CDR2 SVAAGI. J was trimmed by 5 bases and V by 4 bases; bases with no gene match: 5. This CDR3 has 14 residues. As for this clone: Its antigen remains unknown.

This receptor was taken from a human patient who received a liver transplant. Some T cells may be transferred from the graft donor. The chain combines TRBV6-9 with TRBJ2-1; 7 nucleotides match TRBD1. The sequenced sample was CD8+ T cells from cultured PBMCs. The CDR3, as DNA: TGTGCCAGCAGTTCGGGACAGCCGAACAATGAGCAGTTCTTC. It translates to CASSSGQPNNEQFF.